This T cell receptor beta chain was captured in a study of cytomegalovirus exposure and HLA in healthy donors. Germline loops: CDR1 SGHTA, CDR2 FQGNSA. V was shortened by 5 bases and J by 7 bases, with 18 bases between the two germline ends. The CDR3 extends over 15 amino acids. In the PCR, 60 Vbeta and 13 Jbeta primers were used. Clones were sequenced by immunoSEQ multiplex PCR, and TCRdb holds only the in-frame ones, with some missing. The sample has 100,000 or so clones, 75% seen once; the top ten hold 8.5% to 12%. The sequenced material came from PBMCs. V is TRBV7-2 and J is TRBJ2-1; weak D call: TRBD2 (6 bases). The TCR was taken from a man aged 50 to 59 in good health and CMV-seronegative. The CDR3 sequence: CASSVPDGRRNEQFF. For the CDR3, the DNA is TGTGCCAGCAGCGTTCCGGACGGGAGAAGAAATGAGCAGTTCTTC.